This TCR beta chain was captured by sequencing in a study of blood T cell repertoires in COVID-19. Study-level background: The cDNA or gDNA used as material had been derived from T cells, B-cell-depleted T cells, or PBMCs.

Germline CDR1 reads SGHTA; CDR2 reads FQGNSA. J gave up 9 bases and V 1 base, and 12 bases lay outside the gene matches. The CDR3 runs to 16 residues. Per the original data handling: From reference gene primer amplification, estimates of nucleated cell counts were derived. This table comes from immunoSEQ multiplex PCR, and its TCRdb copy is limited to in-frame clones, with some not included. V, J and clone size were drawn from that table, and D and trimming were deduced from the DNA. This table holds about 210,000 clones, 82% found once. Material for sequencing was peripheral blood. This clonotype originated in a middle-aged woman with acute or convalescent COVID-19. The rearrangement uses TRBV7-2 and TRBJ2-1; 7 nucleotides match TRBD1. The CDR3 DNA sequence: TGTGCCAGCAGCTTAGTCCTGGGACAGACATACGGTGAGCAGTTCTTC. It specifies CASSLVLGQTYGEQFF. The complete variable domain, with remaining parts taken from reference TRBV7-2 and TRBJ2-1, reads GAGVSQSPSNKVTEKGKDVELRCDPISGHTALYWYRQSLGQGLEFLIYFQGNSAPDKSGLPSDRFSAERTGGSVSTLTIQRTQQEDSAVYLCASSLVLGQTYGEQFFGPGTRLTVL.